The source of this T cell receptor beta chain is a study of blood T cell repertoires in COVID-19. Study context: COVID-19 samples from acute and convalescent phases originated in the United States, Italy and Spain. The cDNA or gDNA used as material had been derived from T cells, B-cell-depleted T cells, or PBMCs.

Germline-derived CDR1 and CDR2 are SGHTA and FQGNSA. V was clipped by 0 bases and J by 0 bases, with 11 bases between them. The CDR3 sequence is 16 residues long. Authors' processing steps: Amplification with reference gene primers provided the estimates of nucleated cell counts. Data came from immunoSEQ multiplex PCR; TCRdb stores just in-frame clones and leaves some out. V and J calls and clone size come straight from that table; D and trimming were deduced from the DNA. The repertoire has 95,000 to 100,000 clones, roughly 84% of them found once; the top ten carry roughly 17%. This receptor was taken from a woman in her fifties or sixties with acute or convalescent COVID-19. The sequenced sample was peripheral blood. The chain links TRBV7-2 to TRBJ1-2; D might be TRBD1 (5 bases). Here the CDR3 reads CASSLATVTANYGYTF. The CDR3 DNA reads TGTGCCAGCAGCTTAGCAACTGTGACAGCTAACTATGGCTACACCTTC.